Presented here are 28 T cell receptor beta chains from one specimen sequenced in a study of T-cell reconstitution after alpha-beta-depleted transplantation in children. The library targeted TCRbeta and was prepared with unique molecular identifiers. TCRdb called the PCR reads again in MiXCR, with one record for every CDR3 protein. The sample records 150,000 to 250,000 distinct CDR3 sequences, just over 14% being singletons. The sample consisted of PBMCs from the stem cell graft donor, taken from the stem cell graft. All receptors come from a human donor who donated a stem cell graft to a child with acute lymphoblastic leukemia.

This clonotype has only a few counts. V is TRBV29-1 and J is TRBJ2-1; 7 bases map to TRBD1. V shed 4 bases, J shed 3 bases, and the junction held 12 bases outside the gene matches. CDR3 length: 16 residues. In germline, CDR1 is SQVTM, CDR2 ANQGSEA. The CDR3 protein is CSVGTQGTEVYNEQFF. The CDR3 coding sequence is TGCAGCGTTGGCACACAAGGGACAGAGGTCTACAATGAGCAGTTCTTC.

This clonotype showed up many times. V usage is TRBV5-1 and J usage is TRBJ2-5; D unresolved. The CDR3 is 15 residues long. V gave up 0 bases and J gave up 5 bases, with 14 bases separating them. The germline V gene has CDR1 SGHRS and CDR2 YFSETQ. The CDR3: CASSLESAEPETQYF. CDR3 sequence (DNA): TGCGCCAGCAGCTTGGAATCTGCGGAACCGGAGACCCAGTACTTC.

The V call is TRBV7-9, the J call TRBJ2-7, with D possibly being TRBD1 (6 bases). Germline CDR1 reads SEHNR; CDR2 reads FQNEAQ (reference sequence). V dropped 2 bases and J dropped 7 bases, with 21 bases sitting between them. The length of the CDR3 is 16 residues. The CDR3 DNA is TGTGCCAGCAGCTTACATCTGACAGGACCCGGAGGAGAGCAGTACTTC. The encoded protein is CASSLHLTGPGGEQYF.

In its sample, this clonotype was seen many times. This chain connects TRBV5-1 to TRBJ2-3; D not resolved. V gave up 2 bases and J gave up 2 bases, with 3 bases separating them. This CDR3 region has 12 residues. The germline gives CDR1 SGHRS, CDR2 YFSETQ. CDR3 bases: TGCGCCAGCAGCTTCCCCACAGATACGCAGTATTTT. Its protein is CASSFPTDTQYF. The complete variable domain, with remaining parts taken from reference TRBV5-1 and TRBJ2-3, reads KAGVTQTPRYLIKTRGQQVTLSCSPISGHRSVSWYQQTPGQGLQFLFEYFSETQRNKGNFPGRFSGRQFSNSRSEMNVSTLELGDSALYLCASSFPTDTQYFGPGTRLTVL.

At least ten counts were recorded for this clonotype. The CDR3 sequence: CASSWDRGRRETQYF. In nucleotides, the CDR3 is TGTGCCAGCAGCTGGGACAGGGGGCGGAGAGAGACCCAGTACTTC. The V and J genes are TRBV5-6 and TRBJ2-5; 12 nucleotides match TRBD1. Germline CDR1 reads SGHDT; CDR2 reads YYEEEE. V lost 3 bases and J lost 4; bases outside the gene matches: 4. The CDR3 length is 15 residues.

At least ten counts were recorded for this clonotype. The chain recombines TRBV19 with TRBJ2-7; possibly TRBD2 for D (5 bases). Between the trimmed V and J ends, which lost 5 bases and 0 bases, there was a span of 20 bases. Germline CDR1 LNHDA, CDR2 SQIVND (reference sequence). The CDR3 has 17 residues. CDR3 nucleotide sequence: TGTGCCAGTAGTCCAAGATGGACGGGATCCTTCTCCTACGAGCAGTACTTC. This sequence encodes CASSPRWTGSFSYEQYF.

This chain links TRBV5-1 with TRBJ1-1; 12 nucleotides match TRBD1. This CDR3 is built from 15 residues. Unmatched junction bases numbered 6, after V lost 3 bases and J lost 6 bases. In germline, CDR1 is SGHRS, CDR2 YFSETQ. DNA of the CDR3: TGCGCCAGCAGCTGGGGGACAGGGGGCCGAGCTGAAGCTTTCTTT. Translated: CASSWGTGGRAEAFF.

This chain joins TRBV27 and TRBJ1-1; TRBD1 matches 12 bases. J was trimmed by 11 bases and V by 2 bases; bases with no gene match: 21. The CDR3 is made up of 19 amino acids. Germline CDR1 is MNHEY and CDR2 is SMNVEV (reference sequence). The CDR3 DNA is TGTGCCAGCAGTTTAAGATGGCGGGACAGGGGGCGCTTCCCCTCCGAGGCTTTCTTT. It specifies CASSLRWRDRGRFPSEAFF.

This clonotype was picked up many times. The final CDR3 position lacks the conserved phenylalanine or tryptophan, pointing to a likely read error. No DNA is shown, since the ends of the CDR3 on it are uncertain; the CDR3 is the one TCRdb lists. V and J are TRBV28 and TRBJ2-7; whether TRBD2, the table's D call, matches the DNA was not checked. The germline V gene encodes CDR1 MDHEN and CDR2 SYDVKM. The CDR3 region is 13 residues in length, termini included. CDR3: CASSPLPTSGRFI.

This clonotype has a count of ten or more. The rearrangement links TRBV12-3 or TRBV12-4 to TRBJ1-3, with a tentative D call TRBD1 (6 bases). Between the trimmed V and J ends, which lost 6 bases and 2 bases, there was a span of 11 bases. The CDR3 runs to 14 residues. This CDR3 reads CASSPGGAGNTIYF. The CDR3, as DNA: TGTGCCAGCAGCCCCGGGGGCGCTGGAAACACCATATATTTT.

This clonotype was observed at least ten times. The chain carries TRBV5-5 and TRBJ2-3; the match to TRBD2 covers 12 bases. Germline trimming cut 4 bases from V and 7 bases from J; bases unmatched to any gene: 7. The CDR3 is 15 amino acids. CDR1 is SGHKS, CDR2 YYEKEE, per germline (reference sequence). CDR3 protein: CASSMTSGSSYTQYF. In DNA form, the CDR3 reads TGTGCCAGCAGCATGACTAGCGGGAGCAGTTATACGCAGTATTTT.

The chain is built from TRBV7-9 and TRBJ2-5, with 7 bases that match TRBD2. V was clipped by 5 bases and J by 5 bases; unmatched bases: 11. The length of the CDR3 is 15 residues. Per germline, CDR1 SEHNR and CDR2 FQNEAQ (reference sequence). The CDR3 spells CASSPGQRDGETQYF. CDR3 coding DNA: TGTGCCAGCAGCCCGGGTCAGCGGGATGGGGAGACCCAGTACTTC.

The chain links TRBV28 to TRBJ2-7, with TRBD1 as a possible D gene (6 bases). CDR3 length: 15 residues. Looked up from germline, CDR1 is MDHEN and CDR2 is SYDVKM. V was clipped by 2 bases and J by 4 bases, with 15 bases between them. CDR3 residues: CASSLGGGRRYEQYF. The DNA for the CDR3 is TGTGCCAGCAGTTTAGGGGGCGGACGGCGGTACGAGCAGTACTTC.

There are many counts of this clonotype. V gene TRBV12-3 or TRBV12-4 combines with J gene TRBJ1-5; D perhaps matches TRBD1 (6 bases). There are 16 residues in the CDR3. Trimming stripped 0 bases from V and 2 bases from J, with 11 bases between. The CDR3 is CASSLAYRDGNQPQHF. The CDR3 DNA is TGTGCCAGCAGTTTAGCTTACAGGGATGGCAATCAGCCCCAGCATTTT.

The chain recombines TRBV27 with TRBJ2-7; D not resolved. There are 15 residues in the CDR3. CDR1 MNHEY and CDR2 SMNVEV come from the germline V gene (reference sequence). V shed 4 bases and J shed 1 base, with 14 bases lying between them. CDR3 DNA: TGTGCCAGCAGTTCATTGGCGGCGGTTTCCTACGAGCAGTACTTC. As protein: CASSSLAAVSYEQYF.

This clonotype was seen ten or more times. The rearrangement links TRBV5-5 to TRBJ2-1, with a tentative D call TRBD1 (6 bases). Germline lookup yields CDR1 SGHKS and CDR2 YYEKEE (reference sequence). The CDR3 sequence is 12 residues long. Trimming cost V 7 bases and J 5 bases, with 10 bases left between them. The CDR3 nucleotides are TGTGCCAGCCATACAGGGCACAATGAGCAGTTCTTC. It is translated as CASHTGHNEQFF.

The J gene is TRBJ2-3, the V gene TRBV10-3, with 7 bases fitting TRBD1. The CDR3 contains 14 residues. J gave up 0 bases and V 5 bases, and 2 bases lay outside the gene matches. Germline V gene data show CDR1 as ENHRY and CDR2 as SYGVKD. The CDR3 nucleotides are TGTGCCATCAGTCCAGGGGGTAGCACAGATACGCAGTATTTT. Its protein product is CAISPGGSTDTQYF.

Ten or more counts support this clonotype. V gene TRBV19 combines with J gene TRBJ2-5; 9 bases are shared with TRBD2. The CDR3 runs to 14 residues. Trimming took 4 bases from V and 5 from J; bases not matched to a gene: 5. Germline V gene sequence: CDR1 LNHDA, CDR2 SQIVND (reference sequence). This CDR3 is CASSTRTSVETQYF. The CDR3 DNA sequence: TGTGCCAGTAGTACCCGGACTAGCGTGGAGACCCAGTACTTC.

Comments on this clonotype: This sequence may be a read error, since a much larger clone differs from it by one base. The CDR3 carries no conserved terminal phenylalanine or tryptophan, so it likely arises from a read error. The chain has TRBV20-1 and TRBJ2-1, with D possibly TRBD2 on 6 matching bases. The CDR3 extends over 15 amino acids. Germline assignment: CDR1 DFQATT and CDR2 SNEGSKA (reference sequence). V shed 6 bases and J shed 5 bases, with 20 bases lying between them. DNA for the CDR3: TGCAGTGCCCCCCGGGGCGGGGATGAACACAATGAGCAGTTCATC. It yields the protein CSAPRGGDEHNEQFI.

At least ten counts were recorded for this clonotype. This chain links TRBV3-1 with TRBJ2-1, with no clear D. The CDR3 has 14 residues. The germline CDR1 and CDR2 sequences are LGHDT and YNNKEL (reference sequence). Deletions cut 0 bases from V and 9 bases from J, with 12 bases between. CDR3 protein: CASSQEERWGEQFF. For the CDR3, the DNA is TGTGCCAGCAGCCAAGAGGAGAGGTGGGGTGAGCAGTTCTTC.

This clonotype appeared many times. The V gene is TRBV5-1, the J gene TRBJ2-7, with D uncertain. V dropped 0 bases and J dropped 0 bases, with 7 bases sitting between them. Germline lookup yields CDR1 SGHRS and CDR2 YFSETQ. The CDR3 totals 14 residues. The CDR3 reads CASSLVGTSYEQYF. Written as DNA, the CDR3 is TGCGCCAGCAGCTTGGTAGGAACCTCCTACGAGCAGTACTTC.

The chain uses TRBV5-4 and TRBJ1-1, with D unclear. This CDR3 has 13 amino acids. The germline V and J ends were trimmed by 5 bases and 7 bases, with 15 bases remaining between them. Per the germline V gene, CDR1 is SGHNT and CDR2 is YYREEE (reference sequence). CDR3 in DNA: TGTGCCAGCAGATGGATGGGGAGAAATGAAGCTTTCTTT. Amino acid sequence: CASRWMGRNEAFF. Full variable domain (outside the CDR3, taken from reference TRBV5-4 and TRBJ1-1): ETGVTQSPTHLIKTRGQQVTLRCSSQSGHNTVSWYQQALGQGPQFIFQYYREEENGRGNFPPRFSGLQFPNYSSELNVNALELDDSALYLCASRWMGRNEAFFGQGTRLTVV.

The CDR3: CASSDKRGRSYNEQFF. The CDR3 DNA is TGTGCCAGCAGCGATAAGCGGGGCCGCTCCTACAATGAGCAGTTCTTC. The rearrangement joins TRBV5-4 to TRBJ2-1, with 7 bases lining up with TRBD2. This CDR3 is 16 amino acids long. V lost 4 bases and J lost 0; bases outside the gene matches: 7. Germline V gene sequence: CDR1 SGHNT, CDR2 YYREEE (reference sequence).

CDR3: CSGVPGLAIIRQFF. In DNA form, the CDR3 reads TGCAGCGGCGTACCGGGACTAGCGATAATACGGCAGTTCTTC. J is TRBJ2-1 and V is TRBV29-1, with TRBD2 matching over 10 bases. The CDR3 totals 14 residues. The germline CDR1 and CDR2 sequences are SQVTM and ANQGSEA. Trimming at V came to 7 bases and at J to 12 bases, leaving 15 bases not matched to a gene.

In its sample, this clonotype was seen a few times. The chain links TRBV20-1 to TRBJ2-1; D may match TRBD1 or TRBD2 (5 bases each). V was shortened by 1 base and J by 1 base, with 20 bases between the two germline ends. This CDR3 has 18 amino acids. Germline-derived CDR1 and CDR2 are DFQATT and SNEGSKA (reference sequence). The CDR3 bases are TGCAGTGCTAGAGGCCCCTTCGAAGACGGGACGTCCTACAATGAGCAGTTCTTC. Its translation: CSARGPFEDGTSYNEQFF.

This clonotype was counted at least ten times. This chain connects TRBV6-1 to TRBJ2-2, with D perhaps TRBD1 (6 bases). Germline CDR1 and CDR2: MNHNS and SASEGT. V was cut by 6 bases and J by 6 bases, with 14 bases left in between. The CDR3 covers 14 residues. This chain's CDR3 is CASRHRERSGELFF. CDR3 sequence (DNA): TGTGCCAGCAGGCACAGGGAGAGGTCCGGGGAGCTGTTTTTT.

The chain couples TRBV6-2 or TRBV6-3 to TRBJ1-1; tentative D call: TRBD1 (6 bases). The V and J ends lost 2 bases and 6 bases respectively, with 13 bases between them. The CDR3 runs 14 residues. The germline V gene encodes CDR1 MNHEY and CDR2 SVGEGT. CDR3 in amino acids: CASSYAGGAAEAFF. Here the CDR3 DNA reads TGTGCCAGCAGTTACGCGGGGGGGGCAGCTGAAGCTTTCTTT.

This clonotype was observed at least ten times. V gene TRBV29-1 combines with J gene TRBJ2-2; TRBD1 agrees at 8 bases. CDR3 length equals 13 residues. Germline-derived CDR1 and CDR2 are SQVTM and ANQGSEA. The V gene end was trimmed by 6 bases and the J gene end by 0 bases; junction bases not matched to a gene: 0. Here the CDR3 reads CSVQGANTGELFF. CDR3 bases: TGCAGCGTACAGGGGGCGAACACCGGGGAGCTGTTTTTT.